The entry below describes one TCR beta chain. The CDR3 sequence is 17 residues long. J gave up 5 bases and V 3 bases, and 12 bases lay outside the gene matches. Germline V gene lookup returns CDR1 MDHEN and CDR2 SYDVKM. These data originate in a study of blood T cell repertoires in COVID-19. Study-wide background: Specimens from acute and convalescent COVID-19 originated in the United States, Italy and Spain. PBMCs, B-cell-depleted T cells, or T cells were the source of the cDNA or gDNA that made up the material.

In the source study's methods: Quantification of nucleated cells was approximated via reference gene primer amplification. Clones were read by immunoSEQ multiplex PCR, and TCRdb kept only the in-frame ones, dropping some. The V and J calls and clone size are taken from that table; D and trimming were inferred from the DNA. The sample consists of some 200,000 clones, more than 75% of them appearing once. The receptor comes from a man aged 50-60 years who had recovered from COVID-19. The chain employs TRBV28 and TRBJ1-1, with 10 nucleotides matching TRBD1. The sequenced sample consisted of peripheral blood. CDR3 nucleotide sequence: TGTGCCAGCAGTTTTTCATACCCGGGACAGGGGAGGACTGAAGCTTTCTTT. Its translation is CASSFSYPGQGRTEAFF.